The 12 T cell receptor beta chains below were found in one sample sequenced in a study of CD8 T cells in ankylosing spondylitis. TCRdb itself ran the 5' RACE reads through MiXCR, one entry per CDR3 protein. Of 130,000 or so distinct CDR3 sequences detected, about 7% appear once; the ten largest clones hold over 9%. Material for sequencing was blood, either unsorted or a sorted T cell fraction (not recorded which). The receptors here all came from a male donor with ankylosing spondylitis or in good health (not recorded which).

This clonotype occurred many times. J is TRBJ2-1 and V is TRBV20-1; D is unresolved. The CDR3 spans 15 residues. CDR1 DFQATT and CDR2 SNEGSKA come from the germline V gene (reference sequence). The germline V and J ends were trimmed by 0 bases and 3 bases, with 12 bases remaining between them. The CDR3 reads CSARDPLRYYNEQFF. The DNA for the CDR3 is TGCAGTGCTAGAGATCCCCTGCGCTACTACAATGAGCAGTTCTTC.

Ten or more counts support this clonotype. The rearrangement uses TRBV6-2 or TRBV6-3 and TRBJ1-5; D ambiguous. The CDR3 loop spans 15 amino acids. Trimming left V 7 bases short and J 4 bases short, with 17 bases between. Looked up from germline, CDR1 is MNHEY and CDR2 is SVGEGT. The CDR3 reads CASTPGGMGNQPQHF. CDR3 sequence (DNA): TGTGCCAGCACCCCGGGAGGGATGGGAAATCAGCCCCAGCATTTT.

This clonotype has at least ten counts. The chain recombines TRBV27 with TRBJ2-3; D not resolved. Trimming stripped 2 bases from V and 0 bases from J, with 6 bases between. Per the germline V gene, CDR1 is MNHEY and CDR2 is SMNVEV (reference sequence). There are 14 residues in the CDR3. CDR3 DNA sequence: TGTGCCAGCAGTTTAAGCGATAGCACAGATACGCAGTATTTT. Its protein product is CASSLSDSTDTQYF.

This clonotype was found many times. This sequence joins TRBV11-2 and TRBJ2-3; TRBD1 matches at 8 bases. The V segment lost 1 base and the J segment 5 bases; nucleotides outside the gene matches: 5. The CDR3 covers 15 residues. CDR1 is SGHAT and CDR2 is FQNNGV in the germline V gene. In DNA, the CDR3 is TGTGCCAGCAGCTTAGCAGGGGGCTATGTAGATACGCAGTATTTT. The encoded protein is CASSLAGGYVDTQYF.

The chain is built from TRBV28 and TRBJ2-3; D uncertain. V gave up 5 bases and J gave up 8 bases, with 11 bases separating them. This CDR3 spans 12 amino acids. Germline V lookup: CDR1 MDHEN, CDR2 SYDVKM. CDR3 loop: CASSRQSGTQYF. The CDR3 DNA reads TGTGCCAGCAGTAGACAATCGGGTACGCAGTATTTT.

This clonotype was seen many times. The rearrangement links TRBV5-1 to TRBJ1-4; weak D call: TRBD1 (5 bases). This CDR3 is built from 16 residues. Trimming removed 2 bases at V and 2 bases at J, with 13 bases between. Germline V gene lookup returns CDR1 SGHRS and CDR2 YFSETQ. The DNA of the CDR3 is TGCGCCAGCAGCTTAAGATCTCAGGGCACTAATGAAAAACTGTTTTTT. This codes for CASSLRSQGTNEKLFF. The entire variable domain, with the rest obtained from reference TRBV5-1 and TRBJ1-4, is as follows: KAGVTQTPRYLIKTRGQQVTLSCSPISGHRSVSWYQQTPGQGLQFLFEYFSETQRNKGNFPGRFSGRQFSNSRSEMNVSTLELGDSALYLCASSLRSQGTNEKLFFGSGTQLSVL.

This clonotype came up many times. The chain links TRBV5-1 to TRBJ2-5, with 8 bases that match TRBD1. CDR1 is SGHRS and CDR2 is YFSETQ in the germline V gene. The J segment lost 2 bases and the V segment lost 0 bases, leaving 6 bases of the junction unmatched. CDR3 length: 16 amino acids. CDR3 DNA: TGCGCCAGCAGCTTGGATGTGGGGACAGGACAAGAGACCCAGTACTTC. It yields the protein CASSLDVGTGQETQYF.

The CDR3 bases are TGTGCCAGCAGCTCCGGATGGGACAGGGTGGGGTCACCCCTCCACTTT. It is translated as CASSSGWDRVGSPLHF. V usage is TRBV7-9 and J usage is TRBJ1-6, with 9 bases identical to TRBD1. The CDR3 covers 16 residues. Germline values: CDR1 SEHNR, CDR2 FQNEAQ (reference sequence). Trimming at V came to 4 bases and at J to 10 bases, leaving 11 bases not matched to a gene. The entire variable domain, with the rest obtained from reference TRBV7-9 and TRBJ1-6, is as follows: DTGVSQNPRHKITKRGQNVTFRCDPISEHNRLYWYRQTLGQGPEFLTYFQNEAQLEKSRLLSDRFSAERPKGSFSTLEIQRTEQGDSAMYLCASSSGWDRVGSPLHFGNGTRLTVT.

This clonotype was seen at least ten times. This chain joins TRBV6-2 or TRBV6-3 and TRBJ2-7; D ambiguous. The CDR3 runs to 12 residues. The germline V gene has CDR1 MNHEY and CDR2 SVGEGT. V lost 5 bases to trimming and J lost 5 bases, with 10 bases between them. The CDR3 sequence: CASSVYVHEQYF. CDR3 DNA sequence: TGTGCCAGCAGTGTCTACGTTCACGAGCAGTACTTC.

This clonotype came up many times. J is TRBJ2-7 and V is TRBV29-1; 7 bases agree with TRBD1. Looked up from germline, CDR1 is SQVTM and CDR2 is ANQGSEA. J lost 4 bases, V lost 7 bases, and 7 bases had no gene match. The CDR3 has 12 residues. The CDR3 nucleotides are TGCAGCGGGTTATTACAGGGGTACGAGCAGTACTTC. Residues: CSGLLQGYEQYF.

The table lists this clonotype with many counts. The chain is built from TRBV20-1 and TRBJ2-3; 12 nucleotides line up with TRBD2. This CDR3 has 16 residues. CDR1 DFQATT and CDR2 SNEGSKA come from the germline V gene (reference sequence). J lost 4 bases, V lost 3 bases, and 8 bases had no gene match. CDR3 in amino acids: CSASGLAGGRADTQYF. The CDR3 DNA sequence: TGCAGTGCTAGTGGGCTAGCGGGGGGGCGAGCAGATACGCAGTATTTT.

This clonotype has at least ten counts. CDR3 DNA sequence: TGCGCCAGCAGCGTCCCCGGGACAAACTACAATGAGCAGTTCTTC. Translation gives CASSVPGTNYNEQFF. The rearrangement uses TRBV5-1 and TRBJ2-1; tentatively, D is TRBD1 (6 bases). The CDR3 totals 15 residues. CDR1 is SGHRS, CDR2 YFSETQ, per germline. Trimming took off 4 bases at V and 3 bases at J, with 14 bases between the two ends.